This T cell receptor (beta chain) was recovered during a study of spatial heterogeneity in lung cancer. This clonotype showed up just a few times. A distinct unique molecular identifier was carried by each TCR cDNA molecule. MiXCR, applied by TCRdb to the 5' RACE reads, yields one record per CDR3 protein. The data contain about 95,000 distinct CDR3 sequences, around 10% of them singletons. Time point given: sample taken at primary tumor resection. Whole RNA, isolated from tumor, nontumor lung or frozen PBMC, was sequenced without prior sorting. Source: PBMCs, taken at surgery. This receptor was identified in a male donor with early-stage non-small cell lung cancer.

This chain's CDR3 is CAIGTGQRETQYF. CDR3 sequence (DNA): TGTGCCATAGGGACTGGGCAGAGGGAGACCCAGTACTTC. The chain uses TRBV10-3 and TRBJ2-5; weak D call: TRBD2 (6 bases). The ends were cut back, 9 bases at V and 5 bases at J, with 16 bases in the middle. Germline values: CDR1 ENHRY, CDR2 SYGVKD. There are 13 residues in the CDR3.